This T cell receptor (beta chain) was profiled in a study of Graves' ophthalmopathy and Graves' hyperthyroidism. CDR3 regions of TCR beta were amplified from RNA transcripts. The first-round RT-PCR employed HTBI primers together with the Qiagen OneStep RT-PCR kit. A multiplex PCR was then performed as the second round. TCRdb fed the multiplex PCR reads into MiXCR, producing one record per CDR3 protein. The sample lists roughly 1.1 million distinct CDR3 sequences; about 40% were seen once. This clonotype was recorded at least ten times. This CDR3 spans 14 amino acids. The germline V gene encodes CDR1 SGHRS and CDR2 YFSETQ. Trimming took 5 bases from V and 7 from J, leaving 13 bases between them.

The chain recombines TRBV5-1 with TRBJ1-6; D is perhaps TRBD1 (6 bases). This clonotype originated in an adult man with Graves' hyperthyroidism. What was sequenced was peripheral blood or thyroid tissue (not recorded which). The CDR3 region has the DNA TGCGCCAGCAGAGGGGGAGGGAACAATTCACCCCTCCACTTT. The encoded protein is CASRGGGNNSPLHF. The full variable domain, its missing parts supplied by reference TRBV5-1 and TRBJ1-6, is KAGVTQTPRYLIKTRGQQVTLSCSPISGHRSVSWYQQTPGQGLQFLFEYFSETQRNKGNFPGRFSGRQFSNSRSEMNVSTLELGDSALYLCASRGGGNNSPLHFGNGTRLTVT.